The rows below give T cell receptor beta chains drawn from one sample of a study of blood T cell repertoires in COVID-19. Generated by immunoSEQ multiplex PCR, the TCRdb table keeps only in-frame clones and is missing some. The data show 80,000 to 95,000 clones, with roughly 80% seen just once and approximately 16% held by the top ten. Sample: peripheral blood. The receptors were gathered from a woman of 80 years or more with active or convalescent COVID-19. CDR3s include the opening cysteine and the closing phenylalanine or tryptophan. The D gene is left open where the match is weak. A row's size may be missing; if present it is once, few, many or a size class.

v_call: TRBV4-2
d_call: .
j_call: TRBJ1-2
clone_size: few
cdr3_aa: CASSQDQAPNYGYTF
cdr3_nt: TGTGCCAGCAGCCAAGATCAGGCACCTAACTATGGCTACACCTTC

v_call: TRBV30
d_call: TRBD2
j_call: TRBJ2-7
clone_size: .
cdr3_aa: CAWSRGGYEQYF
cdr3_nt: TGTGCCTGGAGTCGGGGGGGCTACGAGCAGTACTTC

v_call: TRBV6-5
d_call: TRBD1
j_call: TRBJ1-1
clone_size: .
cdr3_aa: CASSYDRGSTEAFF
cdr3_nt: TGTGCCAGCAGTTATGACAGGGGGAGCACTGAAGCTTTCTTT

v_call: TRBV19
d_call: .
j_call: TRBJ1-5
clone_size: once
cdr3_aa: CASSPQQGLNQPQHF
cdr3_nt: TGTGCCAGTAGTCCCCAGCAGGGCCTCAATCAGCCCCAGCATTTT

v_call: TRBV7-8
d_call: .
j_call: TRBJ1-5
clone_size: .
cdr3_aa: CASSLTGNQPQHF
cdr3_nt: TGTGCCAGCAGCTTAACAGGGAACCAGCCCCAGCATTTT

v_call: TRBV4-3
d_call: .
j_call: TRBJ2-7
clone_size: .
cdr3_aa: CASSQISTAYSEQYF
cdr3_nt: TGCGCCAGCAGCCAAATATCGACAGCGTACAGCGAGCAGTACTTC

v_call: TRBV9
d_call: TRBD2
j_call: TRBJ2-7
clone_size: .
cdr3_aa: CASSVGLADPYEQYF
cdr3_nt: TGTGCCAGCAGCGTAGGTCTAGCGGACCCCTACGAGCAGTACTTC

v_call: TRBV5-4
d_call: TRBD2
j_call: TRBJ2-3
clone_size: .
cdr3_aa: CASSLTSGGSIDTQYF
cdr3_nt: TGTGCCAGCAGCTTGACTAGCGGGGGCAGTATTGATACGCAGTATTTT

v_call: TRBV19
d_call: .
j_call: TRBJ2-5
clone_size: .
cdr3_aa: CASTRADQETQYF
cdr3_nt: TGTGCCAGTACGAGGGCAGACCAAGAGACCCAGTACTTC

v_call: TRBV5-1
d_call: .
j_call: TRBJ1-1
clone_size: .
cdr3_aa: CASSLLPEAVAEAFF
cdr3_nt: TGCGCCAGCAGCTTACTGCCCGAGGCGGTGGCTGAAGCTTTCTTT

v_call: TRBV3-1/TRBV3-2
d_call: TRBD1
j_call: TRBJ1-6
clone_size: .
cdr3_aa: CASSQGGQGNSPLHF
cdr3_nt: TGTGCCAGCAGCCAAGGGGGACAGGGTAATTCACCCCTCCACTTT

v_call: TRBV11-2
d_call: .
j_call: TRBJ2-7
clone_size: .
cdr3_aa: CASSLVQSSSYEQYF
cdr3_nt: TGTGCCAGCAGCTTAGTACAGTCAAGCTCCTACGAGCAGTACTTC

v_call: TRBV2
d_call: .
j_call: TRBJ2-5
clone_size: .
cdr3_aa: CASTRLLETQYF
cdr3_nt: TGTGCCAGCACCAGACTCCTTGAGACCCAGTACTTC

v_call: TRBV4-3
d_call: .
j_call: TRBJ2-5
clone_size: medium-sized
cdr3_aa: CASSQGQSIQETQYF
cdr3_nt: TGCGCCAGCAGCCAAGGACAGTCTATTCAAGAGACCCAGTACTTC

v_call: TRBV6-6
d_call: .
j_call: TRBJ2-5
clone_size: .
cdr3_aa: CASSSNGREETQYF
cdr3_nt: TGTGCCAGCAGTTCGAATGGGCGGGAAGAGACCCAGTACTTC

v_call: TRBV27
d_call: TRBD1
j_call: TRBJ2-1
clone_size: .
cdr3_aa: CASSSLTGTAYNEQFF
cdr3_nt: TGTGCCAGCAGTTCTCTAACCGGGACAGCCTACAATGAGCAGTTCTTC

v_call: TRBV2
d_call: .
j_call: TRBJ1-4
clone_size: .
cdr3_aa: CASTTRGENEKLFF
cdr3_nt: TGTGCCAGCACCACTCGGGGTGAGAATGAAAAACTGTTTTTT

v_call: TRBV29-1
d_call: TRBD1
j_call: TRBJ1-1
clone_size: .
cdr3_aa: CSVVRTGGGEAFF
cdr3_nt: TGCAGCGTCGTGAGGACAGGGGGGGGAGAAGCTTTCTTT

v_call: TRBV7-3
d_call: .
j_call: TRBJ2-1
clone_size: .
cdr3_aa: CASSLSASSYNEQFF
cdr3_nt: TGTGCCAGCAGCTTATCGGCTAGCTCCTACAATGAGCAGTTCTTC

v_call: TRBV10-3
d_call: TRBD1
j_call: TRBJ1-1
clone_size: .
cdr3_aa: CAISEYGQGATEAFF
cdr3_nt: TGTGCCATCAGTGAGTACGGACAGGGGGCAACTGAAGCTTTCTTT

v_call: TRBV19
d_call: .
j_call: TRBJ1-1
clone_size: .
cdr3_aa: CASSIVQRRSNTEAFF
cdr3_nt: TGTGCCAGTAGTATCGTCCAGAGGCGGTCGAACACTGAAGCTTTCTTT

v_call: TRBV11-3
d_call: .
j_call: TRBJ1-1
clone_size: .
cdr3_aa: CASSFVAGTEAFF
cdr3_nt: TGTGCCAGCAGCTTTGTAGCTGGCACTGAAGCTTTCTTT

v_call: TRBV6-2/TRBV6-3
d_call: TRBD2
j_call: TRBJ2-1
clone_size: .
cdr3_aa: CASSPGLAGVDEQFF
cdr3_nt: TGTGCCAGCAGCCCCGGACTAGCGGGAGTGGATGAGCAGTTCTTC

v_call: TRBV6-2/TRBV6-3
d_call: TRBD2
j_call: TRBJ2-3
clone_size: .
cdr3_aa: CASSLPSGLARDTQYF
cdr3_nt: TGTGCCAGCAGTCTCCCGTCGGGACTAGCAAGAGATACGCAGTATTTT

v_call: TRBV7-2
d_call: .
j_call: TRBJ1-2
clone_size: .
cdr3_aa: CASSLVVRDQYGYTF
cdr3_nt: TGTGCCAGCAGCTTAGTAGTCCGGGATCAGTATGGCTACACCTTC

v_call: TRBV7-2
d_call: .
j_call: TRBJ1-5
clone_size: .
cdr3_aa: CASSLVGGNNQPQHF
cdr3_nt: TGTGCCAGCAGCTTAGTCGGGGGGAACAATCAGCCCCAGCATTTT

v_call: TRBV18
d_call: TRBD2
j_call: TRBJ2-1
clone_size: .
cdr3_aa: CASAPGGGLGTNEQFF
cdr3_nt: TGTGCCAGCGCCCCGGGCGGGGGACTAGGGACCAATGAGCAGTTCTTC

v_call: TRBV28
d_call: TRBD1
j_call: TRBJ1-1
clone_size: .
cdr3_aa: CASSFQGAGNTEAFF
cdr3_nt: TGTGCCAGCAGTTTCCAGGGGGCGGGGAACACTGAAGCTTTCTTT

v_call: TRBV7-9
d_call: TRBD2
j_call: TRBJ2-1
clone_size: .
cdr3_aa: CASSIIKAGVTYNEQFF
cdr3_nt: TGTGCCAGCAGTATTATCAAAGCGGGAGTAACCTACAATGAGCAGTTCTTC

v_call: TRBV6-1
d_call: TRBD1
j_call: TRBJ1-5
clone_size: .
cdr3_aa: CASSDELAGQYSNQPQHF
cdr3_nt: TGTGCCAGCAGTGATGAACTCGCGGGACAGTATAGCAATCAGCCCCAGCATTTT

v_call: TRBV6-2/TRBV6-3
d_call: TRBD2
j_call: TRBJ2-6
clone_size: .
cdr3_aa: CASSRGGSGANVLTF
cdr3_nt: TGTGCCAGCAGCCGCGGGGGCTCTGGGGCCAACGTCCTGACTTTC

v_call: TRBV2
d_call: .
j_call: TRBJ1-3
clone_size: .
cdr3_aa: CASEPTGTSGNTIYF
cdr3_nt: TGTGCCAGTGAACCGACAGGAACCTCTGGAAACACCATATATTTT

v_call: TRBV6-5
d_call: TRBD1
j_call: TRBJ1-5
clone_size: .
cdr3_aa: CASNLGQGTQPQHF
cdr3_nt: TGTGCCAGCAACCTAGGACAGGGCACTCAGCCCCAGCATTTT

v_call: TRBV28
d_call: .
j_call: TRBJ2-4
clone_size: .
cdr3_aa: CASSSRAVQGIQYF
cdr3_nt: TGTGCCAGCAGTTCCAGGGCGGTCCAGGGCATTCAGTACTTC

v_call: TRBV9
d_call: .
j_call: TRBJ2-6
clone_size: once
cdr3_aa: CASSGQLWGANVLTF
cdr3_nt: TGTGCCAGCAGCGGACAGTTGTGGGGGGCCAACGTCCTGACTTTC

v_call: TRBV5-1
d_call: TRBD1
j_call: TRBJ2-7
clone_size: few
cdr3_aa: CASSLTFDGQGTYEQYF
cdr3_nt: TGCGCCAGCAGCTTGACATTCGACGGACAGGGGACCTACGAGCAGTACTTC

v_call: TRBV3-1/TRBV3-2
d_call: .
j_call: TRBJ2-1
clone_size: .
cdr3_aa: CASSQVLVTYNEQFF
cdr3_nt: TGTGCCAGCAGCCAAGTGCTAGTAACCTACAATGAGCAGTTCTTC

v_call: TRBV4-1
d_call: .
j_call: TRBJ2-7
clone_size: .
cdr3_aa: CASSQDHRSLSYEQYF
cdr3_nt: TGCGCCAGCAGCCAAGATCACAGGTCCCTCTCCTACGAGCAGTACTTC

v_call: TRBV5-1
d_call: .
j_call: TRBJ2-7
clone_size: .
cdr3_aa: CASSLDRAYEQYF
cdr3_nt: TGCGCCAGCAGCTTGGACCGAGCCTACGAGCAGTACTTC

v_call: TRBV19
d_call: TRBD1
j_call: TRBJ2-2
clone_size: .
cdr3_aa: CASSFQGAGGELFF
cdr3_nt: TGTGCCAGTAGTTTTCAGGGGGCCGGCGGGGAGCTGTTTTTT

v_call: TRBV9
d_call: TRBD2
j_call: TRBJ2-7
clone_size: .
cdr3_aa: CASSVSASGSYEQYF
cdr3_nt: TGTGCCAGCAGCGTAAGTGCTAGCGGGTCCTACGAGCAGTACTTC

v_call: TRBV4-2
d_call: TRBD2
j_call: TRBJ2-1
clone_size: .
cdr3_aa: CASSLTSGVYNEQFF
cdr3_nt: TGTGCCAGCAGTCTTACTAGCGGGGTCTACAATGAGCAGTTCTTC

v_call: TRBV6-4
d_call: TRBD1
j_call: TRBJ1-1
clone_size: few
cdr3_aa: CASRSSGQGKYRRNTEAFF
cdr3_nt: TGTGCCAGCAGGTCTTCGGGACAGGGGAAATATCGGAGGAACACTGAAGCTTTCTTT

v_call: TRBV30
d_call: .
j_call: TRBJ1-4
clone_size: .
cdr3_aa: CAWSVVSEKLFF
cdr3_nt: TGTGCCTGGAGTGTAGTGAGTGAAAAACTGTTTTTT

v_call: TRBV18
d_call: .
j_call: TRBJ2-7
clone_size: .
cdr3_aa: CASSQGDRYEQYF
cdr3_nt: TGTGCCAGCTCACAGGGGGACCGCTACGAGCAGTACTTC

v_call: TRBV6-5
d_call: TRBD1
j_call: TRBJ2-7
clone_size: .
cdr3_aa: CASRSRDRGPYEQYF
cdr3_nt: TGTGCCAGCAGATCCCGGGACAGGGGCCCTTACGAGCAGTACTTC

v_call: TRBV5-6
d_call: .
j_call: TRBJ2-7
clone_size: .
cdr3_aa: CASSLPADLGDEQYF
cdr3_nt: TGTGCCAGCAGCTTGCCAGCCGACCTGGGCGACGAGCAGTACTTC

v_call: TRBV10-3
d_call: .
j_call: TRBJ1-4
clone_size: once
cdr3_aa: CAISETGQPNEKLFF
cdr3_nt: TGTGCCATCAGTGAGACTGGACAGCCTAATGAAAAACTGTTTTTT

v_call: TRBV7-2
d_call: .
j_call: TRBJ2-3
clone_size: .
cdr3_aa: CASSPRIVTDTQYF
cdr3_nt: TGTGCCAGCAGCCCCCGCATAGTCACAGATACGCAGTATTTT

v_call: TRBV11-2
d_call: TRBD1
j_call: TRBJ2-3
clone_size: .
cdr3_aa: CASSLGQGEAQYF
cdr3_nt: TGTGCCAGCAGCTTAGGACAGGGCGAGGCGCAGTATTTT

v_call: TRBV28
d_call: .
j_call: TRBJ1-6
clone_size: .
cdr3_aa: CASSASYRVRSPLHF
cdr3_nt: TGTGCCAGCAGTGCCTCTTACAGGGTCCGTTCACCCCTCCACTTT

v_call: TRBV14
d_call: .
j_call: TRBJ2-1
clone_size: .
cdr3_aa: CASSSSWYGPTSYNEQFF
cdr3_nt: TGTGCCAGCAGCTCGAGCTGGTATGGGCCCACCTCCTACAATGAGCAGTTCTTC

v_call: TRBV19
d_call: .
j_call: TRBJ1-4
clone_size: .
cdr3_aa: CASSTTRQIATNEKLFF
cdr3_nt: TGTGCCAGTAGTACTACACGACAGATCGCAACTAATGAAAAACTGTTTTTT

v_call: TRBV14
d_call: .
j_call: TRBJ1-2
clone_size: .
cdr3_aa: CASSQGPGMGYTF
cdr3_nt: TGTGCCAGCAGCCAAGGTCCCGGGATGGGCTACACCTTC

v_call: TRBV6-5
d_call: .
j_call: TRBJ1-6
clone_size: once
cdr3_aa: CASSLTGTYSPLHF
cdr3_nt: TGTGCCAGCAGCCTCACCGGGACATATTCACCCCTCCACTTT

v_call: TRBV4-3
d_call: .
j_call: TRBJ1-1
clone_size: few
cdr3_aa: CASSQGGSGNTEAFF
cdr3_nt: TGCGCCAGCAGCCAGGGGGGTTCGGGGAACACTGAAGCTTTCTTT